The rows below give T cell receptor beta chains drawn from one sample of a study of blood T cells in healthy people across ages. TCRdb independently ran MiXCR on the 5' RACE reads; one entry per CDR3 protein. The repertoire has some 850,000 distinct CDR3 sequences, about a quarter of them found once; the top ten carry about 3%. These data were also reused for a study on T cells of mothers and their children.

Sequencing was done on a sample of blood. The receptors here all came from a boy younger than 18 in good health. CDR3s include the opening cysteine and the closing phenylalanine or tryptophan. The D gene is left open where the match is weak. The size entry is marked missing in some rows and otherwise reads once, few, many or a size class.

j_call v_call d_call clone_size cdr3_nt cdr3_aa
TRBJ2-3 TRBV27 . . TGTGCCAGCAGTTTAAATGGGCTACCCCACACAGATACGCAGTATTTT CASSLNGLPHTDTQYF
TRBJ2-5 TRBV18 . many TGTGCCAGCTCACCGGAGGGGGAGACCCAGTACTTC CASSPEGETQYF
TRBJ1-5 TRBV20-1 . . TGCAGTGCCACCCGAGGTGGCAATCAGCCCCAGCATTTT CSATRGGNQPQHF
TRBJ1-2 TRBV5-1 . . TGCGCCAGCAGCCTGCCCGCGACAGCCTATGGCTACACCTTC CASSLPATAYGYTF
TRBJ2-5 TRBV29-1 . . TGCAGCGCCCAACGGATCCAAGAGACCCAGTACTTC CSAQRIQETQYF
TRBJ2-6 TRBV12-3/TRBV12-4 TRBD1 . TGTGCCAGCAGTTCCCTCCAGGGGGCTGCTGGGGCCAACGTCCTGACTTTC CASSSLQGAAGANVLTF
TRBJ1-1 TRBV5-1 . few TGCGCCAGCAGCTTCACTATTTTATCAACGAACACTGAGGCTTTCTTT CASSFTILSTNTEAFF
TRBJ2-5 TRBV9 . few TGTGCCAGCAGCGTAGCTGGGCGCCCCCAAGAGACCCAGTACTTC CASSVAGRPQETQYF
TRBJ2-6 TRBV10-3 . . TGTGCCATCAATGGAGGCGACTCTGGGGCCAACGTCCTGACTTTC CAINGGDSGANVLTF
TRBJ2-7 TRBV4-2 . . TGTGCCAGCAGCCAAGAGGGCTCCGGGGCCTACGAGCAGTACTTC CASSQEGSGAYEQYF
TRBJ2-7 TRBV7-3 TRBD2 . TGTGCCAGCAGCCTAGGCGGTAGCGGGGCGCCCTACGAGCAGTACTTC CASSLGGSGAPYEQYF
TRBJ1-4 TRBV30 . few TGTGCCTGGAGTGTAAGGGGAATTAATGAAAAACTGTTTTTT CAWSVRGINEKLFF
TRBJ1-1 TRBV3-1 . . TGTGCCGCAGGGGAACCGAACACTGAAGCTTTCTTT CAAGEPNTEAFF
TRBJ2-5 TRBV5-1 . few TGCGCCAGCAGCTTGACAGGGGAGGCCCAGTACTTC CASSLTGEAQYF
TRBJ2-4 TRBV27 TRBD1 few TGTGCCAGCAGTTCCCACGGGGCAGGGGGCTGGGTCAAAAACATTCAGTACTTC CASSSHGAGGWVKNIQYF
TRBJ2-5 TRBV10-3 . few TGTGCCACGGGGGCTGGAAACCAAGAGACCCAGTACTTC CATGAGNQETQYF
TRBJ2-5 TRBV29-1 . . TGCAGCGTTGGTGGGGGTAGTCTAAGAGAGACCCAGTACTTC CSVGGGSLRETQYF
TRBJ2-7 TRBV5-1 . . TGCGCCAGCAGCTCAACGACAGGCCCTGGTGACGAGCAGTACTTC CASSSTTGPGDEQYF
TRBJ1-4 TRBV6-5 . many TGTGCCAGCAGTTATAGAGGGGATGAAAAACTGTTTTTT CASSYRGDEKLFF
TRBJ1-5 TRBV3-1 . . TGTGCCAGCAGCCAAGGGACAGTGGGAAATCAGCCCCAGCATTTT CASSQGTVGNQPQHF